The TCR beta chain under discussion was sequenced for a study of blood T cell repertoires in COVID-19. Study-level background: The cDNA or gDNA used as material had been derived from T cells, B-cell-depleted T cells, or PBMCs.

In the original workflow: Amplified reference gene primers provided the basis for estimating nucleated cell counts. The assay was immunoSEQ multiplex PCR, and TCRdb's table has in-frame clones only and misses some. The V and J calls and the clone size are those of that table, but D and trimming were determined from the DNA. The table records about 230,000 clones, around 88% of them present only once. The study drew participants aged about 18 to 89 years from about two dozen US areas. Germline V gene data show CDR1 as LNHDA and CDR2 as SQIVND (reference sequence). There are 14 residues in the CDR3. V lost 3 bases and J lost 5; bases outside the gene matches: 0.

This rearrangement joins TRBV19 to TRBJ1-4; TRBD1 matches 10 bases. The sample consisted of PBMCs or T cells enriched from blood (not recorded which). The sequence came from a woman aged 40 to 50 with acute COVID-19. CDR3: CASSMGQGNEKLFF. The CDR3 DNA reads TGTGCCAGTAGTATGGGACAGGGGAATGAAAAACTGTTTTTT.